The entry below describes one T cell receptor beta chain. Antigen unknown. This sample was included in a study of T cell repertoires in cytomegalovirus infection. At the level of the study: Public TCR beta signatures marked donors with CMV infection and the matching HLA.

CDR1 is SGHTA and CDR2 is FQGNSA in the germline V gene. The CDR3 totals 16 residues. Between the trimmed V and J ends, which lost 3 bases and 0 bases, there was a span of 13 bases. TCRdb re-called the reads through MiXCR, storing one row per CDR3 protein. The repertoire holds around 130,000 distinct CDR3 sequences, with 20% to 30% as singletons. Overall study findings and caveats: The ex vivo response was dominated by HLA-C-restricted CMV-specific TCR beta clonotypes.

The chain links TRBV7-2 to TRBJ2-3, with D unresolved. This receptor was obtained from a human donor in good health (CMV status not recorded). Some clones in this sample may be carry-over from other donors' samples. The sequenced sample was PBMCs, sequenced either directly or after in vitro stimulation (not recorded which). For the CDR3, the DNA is TGTGCCAGCAGCTTCTGGGGAAACCCTAGCACAGATACGCAGTATTTT. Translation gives CASSFWGNPSTDTQYF.